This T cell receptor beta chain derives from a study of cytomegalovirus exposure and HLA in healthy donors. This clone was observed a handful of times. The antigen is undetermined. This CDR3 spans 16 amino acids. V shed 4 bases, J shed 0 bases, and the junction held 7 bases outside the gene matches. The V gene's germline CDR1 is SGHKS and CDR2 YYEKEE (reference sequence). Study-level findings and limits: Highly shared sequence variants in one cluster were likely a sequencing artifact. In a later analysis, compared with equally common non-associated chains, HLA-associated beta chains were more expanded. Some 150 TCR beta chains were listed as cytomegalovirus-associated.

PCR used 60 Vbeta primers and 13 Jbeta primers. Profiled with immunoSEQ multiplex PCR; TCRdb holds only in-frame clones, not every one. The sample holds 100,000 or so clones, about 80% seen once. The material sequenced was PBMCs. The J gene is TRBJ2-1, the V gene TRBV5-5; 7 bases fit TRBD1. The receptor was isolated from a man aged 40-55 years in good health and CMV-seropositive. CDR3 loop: CASSLTGLRSYNEQFF. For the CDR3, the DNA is TGTGCCAGCAGCCTGACAGGGCTTCGCTCCTACAATGAGCAGTTCTTC.